This record looks at one T cell receptor (beta chain) sequence and its context. What it recognizes is unknown. This entry is derived from a study of cytomegalovirus exposure and HLA in healthy donors. Study conclusions and caveats: According to a later analysis, TCR clusters from the first cohort tended to co-occur in the 110 or so validation repertoires.

Assay: immunoSEQ multiplex PCR; the TCRdb copy retains only in-frame clones and omits some. Altogether 200,000 to 250,000 clones are present, around 87% being singletons, with the ten largest covering roughly 2%. A roughly 120-subject validation cohort, separate from the roughly 680-subject first cohort, supplied the donors. Germline V CDR1 and CDR2: SGHNT, YYREEE (reference sequence). This CDR3 has 11 amino acids. The V end lost 5 bases, the J end lost 6 bases, and 6 bases lay between the germline ends. Sequencing was done on a sample of PBMCs. The chain employs TRBV5-4 and TRBJ2-4; D unresolved. This receptor was identified in a woman aged 18-30 years in good health and CMV-seropositive. CDR3 loop: CASSLLNIQYF. The CDR3 region has the DNA TGTGCCAGCAGTCTCCTAAACATTCAGTACTTC.